This record covers a single T cell receptor beta chain. What it binds is unknown. This record belongs to a study of T cells expressing NK-cell markers. Study-wide results and limits: Similarly, these clonotypes led the CD3+CD56-NKG2C+ fraction as well in four donors. In a group of about 6 donors, dominant NKG2C+ clonotypes represented about 1.0-7.5% of CD8+ T cells. Whether expanded NKG2C+ T cell clones were HCMV specific stayed uncertain.

Scientists made TCR beta cDNA using 5'RACE template switching with UMIs. TCRdb reprocessed the 5' RACE reads, keeping one entry per CDR3 protein, no DNA. This listing includes hundreds of thousands of distinct CDR3 sequences. The germline gives CDR1 SGDLS, CDR2 YYNGEE. There are 18 residues in the CDR3. The chain recombines TRBV9 with TRBJ2-5; TCRdb proposes TRBD1, but this gene call is untestable without DNA. This sequence originates from a man younger than 30 in good health. Sequencing was performed on blood T cells: a sorted CD56 or NKG2C T cell subset, CD4+ or CD8+ T cells, or bulk PBMC T cells (not recorded which). CDR3 amino acids: CASSVGAGGSTRVETQYF.